This TCR beta chain is drawn from a study of blood T cell repertoires in COVID-19 (dated by TCRdb to the early 2020s). Notes on the research overall: Samples covering the acute and convalescent phases of COVID-19 were provided by collaborators in the United States, Italy and Spain. The material from the prospective study consisted of cDNA or gDNA derived from T cells, B-cell-depleted T cells, or PBMCs. Deeply sampled blood TCRbeta repertoires from subjects exposed to, actively infected with, or recovered from COVID-19 were included in the dataset. The repertoires were released in a freely available public database intended as a resource for research on the immune response to SARS-CoV-2. Samples were obtained from the ongoing ImmuneRACE study (first 160 participants) and from over a thousand subjects provided by 6 global collaborators. Sample metadata almost always included a de-identified subject ID, COVID-19 status, age in years and sex. Where available, HLA class I and class II types were taken from metadata supplied by the sample provider and were not determined by assay-based typing. Broad study findings and their caveats: The amount of clinical and demographic metadata varied by source and participant and was provided uncurated.

TCRbeta CDR3 regions were amplified from genomic DNA by means of the immunoSEQ Assay, a bias-controlled multiplex PCR. Per the authors' processing: Within the assay, amplification of reference gene primers was used to estimate how many nucleated cells each sample contained. To quantify the absolute abundance of each unique TCRbeta CDR3 rearrangement, sequence reads were collapsed and filtered. Productive Simpson clonality was computed per sample as the square root of Simpson's diversity index over productive rearrangements. TCRdb mirrors the immuneACCESS table, restricted to in-frame sequences. Some clones are absent from its copies; in checked studies, under half trace to an unresolved V gene, and the reason for the others is unknown. D and trimming come from the DNA, and the V and J calls and clone size come from that table. The sample table holds 50,000 to 75,000 clones, of which approximately 80% were seen once. The leading ten clones occupy roughly 21% of the sample.

On this clone: Its antigen is not yet known. The record has no base qualities; no much larger clone is one base away.

CDR1 and CDR2 were assigned from the germline V gene as KGHSH and LQKENI. The CDR3 starts with the cysteine, ends with the phenylalanine, and has 13 residues. CDR3 DNA is the only sequence kept; it has 39 bases, read in frame from the first base. Trimmed from V: 4 bases; trimmed from J: 7 bases; junction bases lacking a gene match: 4. The collaborating institutions used their own protocols to collect whole blood in K2EDTA tubes. Collaborator samples were shipped for TCRbeta analysis as frozen whole blood, isolated PBMCs, or DNA extracted from either sample type. Rearrangement joined TRBV18 to TRBJ2-1, with 7 junctional bases fitting TRBD1. The receptor comes from an elderly man with active or convalescent COVID-19. Sequences were obtained from peripheral blood. The CDR3 region reads CASSRDRVNEQFF. The DNA sequence is given as TGTGCCAGCTCACGAGACAGGGTAAATGAGCAGTTCTTC.